Below, 22 T cell receptor beta chains from the same sample are listed, as sequenced in a study of CD8+ T cells in alopecia areata. The sequencing template was cDNA reverse transcribed from extracted RNA. TCRdb's copy holds only in-frame clones and misses some; the assay was immunoSEQ multiplex PCR. The sample lists hundreds of thousands of clones, 58% occurring once. Specified treatment: oral pan-JAK inhibitor, 5-10 mg twice daily. The sequencing here drew on CD4+ T cells sorted from blood, taken at week 24, from a patient treated with tofacitinib. Receptors were obtained from a human donor with alopecia areata.

Here the CDR3 DNA reads TGTGCCAGCAGCCGCGGGGGGAGCACAGATACGCAGTATTTT. Its translation: CASSRGGSTDTQYF. The rearrangement links TRBV2 to TRBJ2-3; 8 bases are a match to TRBD2. The CDR3 is made up of 14 amino acids. The germline V gene encodes CDR1 SNHLY and CDR2 FYNNEI. J gave up 0 bases and V 6 bases, and 2 bases lay outside the gene matches.

This chain uses TRBV4-1 with TRBJ2-7, with 10 bases fitting TRBD1. The CDR3 has 16 residues. With 1 base clipped from V and 4 bases from J, the junction kept 7 bases outside the gene matches. Germline CDR1 is MGHRA and CDR2 is YSYEKL. The CDR3, as DNA: TGCGCCAGCAGCCAAGCGTCCGGGACAGGGGTTTACGAGCAGTACTTC. Protein: CASSQASGTGVYEQYF.

The chain uses TRBV10-3 and TRBJ2-7; 10 nucleotides agree with TRBD1. Germline CDR1 ENHRY, CDR2 SYGVKD. CDR3 length: 15 residues. V lost 4 bases and J lost 3; bases outside the gene matches: 6. The CDR3 sequence: CAISALDRGLYEQYF. The DNA of the CDR3 is TGTGCCATCAGTGCTCTAGACAGGGGGCTCTACGAGCAGTACTTC.

The gene calls are TRBV5-1 and TRBJ2-1, with D perhaps TRBD1 or TRBD2 (6 bases each). V lost 4 bases and J lost 5, with 10 bases in between. This CDR3 comprises 13 residues. Germline assignment: CDR1 SGHRS and CDR2 YFSETQ. CDR3 residues: CASSRRDNNEQFF. The CDR3 DNA sequence: TGCGCCAGCAGCAGGAGGGACAACAATGAGCAGTTCTTC.

V and J are TRBV2 and TRBJ1-5, with D uncertain. The V gene's germline CDR1 is SNHLY and CDR2 FYNNEI. This CDR3 region has 15 residues. The germline V and J ends were trimmed by 7 bases and 0 bases, with 13 bases remaining between them. This CDR3 is CASTEEGYSNQPQHF. In DNA, the CDR3 is TGTGCCAGCACTGAGGAGGGTTATAGCAATCAGCCCCAGCATTTT.

To note about this clone: At the DNA level, this CDR3 is encoded by other sequences in the same sample as well. The chain has TRBV7-9 and TRBJ2-7; a weak D match, TRBD2 (5 bases). This CDR3 is built from 12 residues. Trimming removed 2 bases from V and 6 bases from J, with 8 bases in between. Per the germline V gene, CDR1 is SEHNR and CDR2 is FQNEAQ (reference sequence). CDR3 sequence: CASSLRGSEQYF. CDR3 bases: TGTGCCAGCAGCTTACGGGGAAGCGAGCAGTACTTC.

The gene calls are TRBV7-2 and TRBJ1-1, with D uncertain. The ends were cut back, 5 bases at V and 5 bases at J, with 12 bases in the middle. The V gene's germline CDR1 is SGHTA and CDR2 FQGNSA. There are 13 residues in the CDR3. The CDR3 coding sequence is TGTGCCAGCAGCGGGTCACTTCGGACTGAAGCTTTCTTT. Translating gives CASSGSLRTEAFF.

The chain is built from TRBV7-2 and TRBJ2-1; D may be TRBD1 (6 bases). V lost 6 bases to trimming and J lost 10 bases, with 13 bases between them. This CDR3 has 12 residues. Germline values: CDR1 SGHTA, CDR2 FQGNSA. CDR3 DNA sequence: TGTGCCAGCAGGAACCTCGACAGGGAGCAGTTCTTC. As protein: CASRNLDREQFF.

This clone was picked up a small number of times. The chain uses TRBV11-2 and TRBJ2-1; 7 bases align to TRBD2. The CDR3 spans 11 residues. The trim removed 10 bases at V and 15 bases at J, leaving 12 bases unmatched. The germline gives CDR1 SGHAT, CDR2 FQNNGV. CDR3 protein: CATKVGGLPFF. CDR3 DNA: TGTGCCACGAAAGTGGGAGGGTTACCGTTCTTC.

The chain is built from TRBV15 and TRBJ2-2; D is ambiguous. The CDR3 is 12 amino acids. The germline V gene encodes CDR1 LNHNV and CDR2 YYDKDF (reference sequence). Trimming took off 5 bases at V and 1 base at J, with 2 bases between the two ends. CDR3 nucleotides: TGTGCCACCAGCGAGAACACCGGGGAGCTGTTTTTT. It yields the protein CATSENTGELFF.

In its sample, this clone was seen a few times. The chain combines TRBV5-4 with TRBJ1-2; the D is unclear. The germline V gene has CDR1 SGHNT and CDR2 YYREEE (reference sequence). V dropped 4 bases and J dropped 0 bases, with 16 bases sitting between them. The CDR3 totals 16 residues. CDR3 in DNA: TGTGCCAGCAGCGGCAACCGGGAAAGAACTAACTATGGCTACACCTTC. It is translated as CASSGNRERTNYGYTF.

The chain joins TRBV9 to TRBJ2-1, with TRBD2 identical over 13 bases. This CDR3 is 16 amino acids long. Trimming cost V 3 bases and J 6 bases; bases outside gene matches: 6. CDR1 SGDLS and CDR2 YYNGEE come from the germline V gene. CDR3 nucleotide sequence: TGTGCCAGCAGCGCCCCGGGACTAGCGGGGCGCAATGAGCAGTTCTTC. Its translation is CASSAPGLAGRNEQFF. Supplemented by reference TRBV9 and TRBJ2-1, the full variable domain reads DSGVTQTPKHLITATGQRVTLRCSPRSGDLSVYWYQQSLDQGLQFLIQYYNGEERAKGNILERFSAQQFPDLHSELNLSSLELGDSALYFCASSAPGLAGRNEQFFGPGTRLTVL.

This clone was counted only a few times. The chain links TRBV5-1 to TRBJ2-5; TRBD1 matches 9 bases. Germline V gene data show CDR1 as SGHRS and CDR2 as YFSETQ. The CDR3 has 16 residues. With 4 bases clipped from V and 4 bases from J, the junction kept 11 bases outside the gene matches. CDR3 sequence (DNA): TGCGCCAGCAGCGAAAACACAGGGGGCGGCGGAGAGACCCAGTACTTC. It specifies CASSENTGGGGETQYF.

The V call is TRBV15, the J call TRBJ1-2; no clear D. The V end lost 0 bases, the J end lost 7 bases, and 9 bases lay between the germline ends. This CDR3 has 13 amino acids. Per germline, CDR1 LNHNV and CDR2 YYDKDF (reference sequence). The CDR3 is CATSRDRRGGYTF. In nucleotides, the CDR3 is TGTGCCACCAGCAGAGATCGGCGGGGTGGCTACACCTTC.

This chain's CDR3 is CASSQGGHTDTQYF. Written as DNA, the CDR3 is TGCGCCAGCAGCCAAGGCGGACACACAGATACGCAGTATTTT. This chain links TRBV4-1 with TRBJ2-3; possibly TRBD1 for D (5 bases). CDR1 MGHRA and CDR2 YSYEKL come from the germline V gene. This CDR3 has 14 amino acids. V was pared by 1 base and J by 2 bases, with 7 bases between.

The rearrangement joins TRBV7-9 to TRBJ2-3; D gene ambiguous. This CDR3 is built from 11 residues. Germline V gene sequence: CDR1 SEHNR, CDR2 FQNEAQ (reference sequence). The V gene lost 5 bases and the J gene lost 10 bases, with 10 bases spanning the gap. The CDR3 loop reads CASSGRRAQYF. DNA of the CDR3: TGTGCCAGCAGCGGACGTCGGGCGCAGTATTTT.

The genes are TRBV7-2 and TRBJ1-4, with D perhaps TRBD1 (5 bases). The V gene lost 3 bases and the J gene lost 7 bases, with 12 bases spanning the gap. The CDR3 loop spans 14 amino acids. The V gene's germline CDR1 is SGHTA and CDR2 FQGNSA. CDR3 bases: TGTGCCAGCAGCTTCTCGGGGGGTCGTGAAAAACTGTTTTTT. The encoded protein is CASSFSGGREKLFF.

V gene TRBV6-6 combines with J gene TRBJ2-1, with D maybe TRBD1 (5 bases). This CDR3 region has 14 residues. Germline assignment: CDR1 MNHNY and CDR2 SVGAGI (reference sequence). V was shortened by 6 bases and J by 6 bases, with 15 bases between the two germline ends. CDR3 coding DNA: TGTGCCAGCAGACCTGACAGTTTTCGCAATGAGCAGTTCTTC. Its translation is CASRPDSFRNEQFF.

The V gene is TRBV5-1, the J gene TRBJ1-2, with 8 bases lining up with TRBD1. The V segment lost 1 base and the J segment 6 bases; nucleotides outside the gene matches: 8. Germline loops: CDR1 SGHRS, CDR2 YFSETQ. The CDR3 contains 15 residues. The CDR3 sequence: CASSLFIQGQDGYTF. The DNA for the CDR3 is TGCGCCAGCAGCTTGTTTATACAGGGACAGGATGGCTACACCTTC.

This rearrangement joins TRBV9 to TRBJ2-5; TRBD1 matches at 8 bases. This CDR3 comprises 14 residues. Unmatched junction bases numbered 4, after V lost 4 bases and J lost 2 bases. Germline V gene sequence: CDR1 SGDLS, CDR2 YYNGEE. This chain's CDR3 is CASSPRTGQETQYF. The DNA of the CDR3 is TGTGCCAGCAGCCCGCGGACAGGGCAAGAGACCCAGTACTTC.

This clone has just a few counts. The V call is TRBV2, the J call TRBJ2-7; tentative D call: TRBD1 (5 bases). The CDR3 consists of 14 residues. Per the germline V gene, CDR1 is SNHLY and CDR2 is FYNNEI. Between the trimmed V and J ends, which lost 7 bases and 5 bases, there was a span of 18 bases. DNA of the CDR3: TGTGCCAGCACCGAAGAAGGGGTTCCAAACGAGCAGTACTTC. The encoded protein is CASTEEGVPNEQYF.

This clone showed up many times. J is TRBJ2-3 and V is TRBV2, with TRBD2 matching over 10 bases. Germline-derived CDR1 and CDR2 are SNHLY and FYNNEI. The CDR3 contains 19 residues. With V trimmed by 3 bases and J by 0 bases, 12 bases remained unmatched. In DNA, the CDR3 is TGTGCCAGCAGTGATCTGGGACTAGCGAGCAACCCTAGCACAGATACGCAGTATTTT. This codes for CASSDLGLASNPSTDTQYF. Full variable domain (rest looked up from reference TRBV2 and TRBJ2-3): EPEVTQTPSHQVTQMGQEVILRCVPISNHLYFYWYRQILGQKVEFLVSFYNNEISEKSEIFDDQFSVERPDGSNFTLKIRSTKLEDSAMYFCASSDLGLASNPSTDTQYFGPGTRLTVL.